Here is one TCR beta chain with its context. V lost 7 bases to trimming and J lost 3 bases; unmatched junction nucleotides: 11. The CDR3 is made up of 16 amino acids. Germline CDR1 and CDR2: MDHEN and SYDVKM. Clones were read by immunoSEQ multiplex PCR, and TCRdb kept only the in-frame ones, dropping some. Of about 220,000 clones in the sample, approximately 80% were seen once. The data were taken from a study of blood T cell repertoires in COVID-19. The sequencing input was peripheral blood. The sequence came from a man aged 50 to 60 with active or convalescent COVID-19. The rearrangement links TRBV28 to TRBJ2-2; 7 bases agree with TRBD1. The CDR3 sequence: CASTGRSGTDTGELFF. In DNA, the CDR3 is TGTGCCAGCACCGGTCGCTCGGGGACAGACACCGGGGAGCTGTTTTTT.